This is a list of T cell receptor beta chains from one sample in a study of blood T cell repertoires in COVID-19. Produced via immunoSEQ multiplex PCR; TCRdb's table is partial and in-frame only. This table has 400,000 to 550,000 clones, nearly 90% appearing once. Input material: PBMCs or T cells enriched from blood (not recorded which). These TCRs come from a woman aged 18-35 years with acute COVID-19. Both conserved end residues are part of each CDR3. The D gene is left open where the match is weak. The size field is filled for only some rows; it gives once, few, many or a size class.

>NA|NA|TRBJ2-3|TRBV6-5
CASSYGSGAVDTQYF
TGTGCCAGCAGTTACGGCTCGGGAGCGGTAGATACGCAGTATTTT
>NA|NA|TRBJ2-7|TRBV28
CASMLAQDYEQYF
TGTGCCAGCATGTTGGCACAGGACTACGAGCAGTACTTC
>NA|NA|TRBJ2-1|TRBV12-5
CASGSLGMGPGDNEQFF
TGTGCTAGTGGTTCCTTGGGGATGGGGCCGGGGGACAATGAGCAGTTCTTC
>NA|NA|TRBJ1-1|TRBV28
CASSLTGNTEAFF
TGTGCCAGCAGCTTGACAGGAAACACTGAAGCTTTCTTT
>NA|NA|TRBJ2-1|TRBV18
CASSSTENEQFF
TGTGCCAGCTCTTCCACAGAAAATGAGCAGTTCTTC
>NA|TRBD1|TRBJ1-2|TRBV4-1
CASSQDGDRGYTF
TGCGCCAGCAGCCAAGATGGGGACAGAGGCTACACCTTC
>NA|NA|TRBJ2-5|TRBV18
CASPNRWETQYF
TGTGCCAGCCCCAACCGGTGGGAGACCCAGTACTTC
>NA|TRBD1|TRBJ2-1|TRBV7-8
CASSPTAGTGTYNEQFF
TGTGCCAGCAGCCCGACGGCCGGGACAGGGACCTACAATGAGCAGTTCTTC
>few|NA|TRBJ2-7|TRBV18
CASSPPRRGGSYEQYF
TGTGCCAGCTCACCACCGAGGAGGGGGGGCTCCTACGAGCAGTACTTC
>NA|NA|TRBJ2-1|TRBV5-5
CASSTAQANGWEQFF
TGTGCCAGCAGCACCGCCCAGGCGAACGGTTGGGAGCAGTTCTTC
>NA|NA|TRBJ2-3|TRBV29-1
CSVAQGLSTDTQYF
TGCAGCGTTGCGCAGGGATTGAGCACAGATACGCAGTATTTT
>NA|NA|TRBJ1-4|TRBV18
CASSPGVNEKLFF
TGTGCCAGCTCACCTGGAGTCAATGAAAAACTGTTTTTT
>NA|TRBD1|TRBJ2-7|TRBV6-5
CASSRDRVYEQYF
TGTGCCAGCAGTCGGGACAGGGTCTACGAGCAGTACTTC
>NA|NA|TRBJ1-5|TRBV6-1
CASSEEIGFQPQHF
TGTGCCAGCAGTGAAGAGATCGGGTTCCAGCCCCAGCATTTT
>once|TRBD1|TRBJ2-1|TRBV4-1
CASSQFRQGVDEQFF
TGCGCCAGCAGTCAATTTCGACAGGGCGTGGATGAGCAGTTCTTC
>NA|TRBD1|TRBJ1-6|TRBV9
CASSAAGQGADSPLHF
TGTGCCAGCAGCGCGGCGGGACAGGGGGCCGATTCACCCCTCCACTTT
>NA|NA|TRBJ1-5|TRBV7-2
CASSLLGAGQPQHF
TGTGCCAGCAGCCTTTTAGGTGCGGGTCAGCCCCAGCATTTT
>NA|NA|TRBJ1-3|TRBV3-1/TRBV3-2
CASSQEFPGSGNTIYF
TGTGCCAGCAGCCAAGAATTCCCAGGCTCTGGAAACACCATATATTTT
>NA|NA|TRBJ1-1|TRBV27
CASSYYLPGGKTEAFF
TGTGCCAGCAGTTATTATCTACCCGGGGGGAAGACTGAAGCTTTCTTT
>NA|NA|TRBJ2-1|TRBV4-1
CASSQTIRGAYNEQFF
TGCGCCAGCAGCCAAACGATCCGAGGTGCGTACAATGAGCAGTTCTTC
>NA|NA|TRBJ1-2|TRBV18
CASSPVPVGGHYGYTF
TGTGCCAGCTCCCCGGTTCCCGTTGGGGGCCACTATGGCTACACCTTC
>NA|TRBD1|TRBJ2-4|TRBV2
CASRTGGRNIQYF
TGTGCCAGCAGGACAGGGGGGAGAAACATTCAGTACTTC
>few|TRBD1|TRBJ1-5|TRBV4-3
CASSQGTGEREPQHF
TGCGCCAGCAGCCAAGGGACAGGGGAAAGGGAGCCCCAGCATTTT
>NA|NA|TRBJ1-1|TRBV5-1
CASKAYWSTEAFF
TGCGCCAGTAAGGCGTACTGGAGCACTGAAGCTTTCTTT
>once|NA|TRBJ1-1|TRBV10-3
CAISELGLNTEAFF
TGTGCCATCAGTGAACTGGGCCTGAACACTGAAGCTTTCTTT
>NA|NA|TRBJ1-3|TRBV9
CASSVGGVSGNTIYF
TGTGCCAGCAGCGTAGGGGGGGTATCTGGAAACACCATATATTTT
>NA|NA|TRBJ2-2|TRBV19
CASSTSRQDTGELFF
TGTGCCAGTAGTACCTCACGACAGGACACCGGGGAGCTGTTTTTT
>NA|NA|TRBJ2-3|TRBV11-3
CASSLSRLVTDTQYF
TGTGCCAGCAGCTTGTCTCGGCTAGTCACAGATACGCAGTATTTT
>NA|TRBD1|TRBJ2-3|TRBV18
CASSLRTGDATDTQYF
TGTGCCAGCTCACTTAGGACAGGGGACGCCACAGATACGCAGTATTTT
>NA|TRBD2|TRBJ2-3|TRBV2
CASRSPSGGGTDTQYF
TGTGCCAGCAGGTCACCGAGCGGGGGGGGCACAGATACGCAGTATTTT
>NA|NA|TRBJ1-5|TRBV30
CAWSLRLDQPQHF
TGTGCCTGGAGTTTGAGGCTCGATCAGCCCCAGCATTTT
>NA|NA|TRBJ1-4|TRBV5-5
CASSLGRVGEKLFF
TGTGCCAGCAGCTTAGGGAGGGTTGGTGAAAAACTGTTTTTT
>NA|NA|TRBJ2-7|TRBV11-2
CASSLVAGWYEQYF
TGTGCCAGCAGCTTAGTTGCGGGATGGTACGAGCAGTACTTC
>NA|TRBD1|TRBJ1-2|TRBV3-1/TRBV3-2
CASSQTDRGQVGYTF
TGTGCCAGCAGCCAGACGGACAGGGGGCAGGTTGGCTACACCTTC
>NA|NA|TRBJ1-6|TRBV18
CASSPSSYNSPLHF
TGTGCCAGCTCACCGAGCTCCTATAATTCACCCCTCCACTTT
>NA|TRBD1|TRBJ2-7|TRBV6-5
CASSYSGTGSYEQYF
TGTGCCAGCAGTTACTCGGGGACAGGCTCCTACGAGCAGTACTTC
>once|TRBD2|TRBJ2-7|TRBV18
CASSPTSDSYEQYF
TGTGCCAGCTCACCAACTAGCGACTCCTACGAGCAGTACTTC
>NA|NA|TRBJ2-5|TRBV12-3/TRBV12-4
CAIKTAEPETQYF
TGTGCCATCAAGACAGCTGAACCAGAGACCCAGTACTTC
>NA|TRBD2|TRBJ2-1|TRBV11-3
CASSFNRLAGGNTEQFF
TGTGCCAGCAGCTTCAATAGACTAGCGGGAGGGAACACTGAGCAGTTCTTC
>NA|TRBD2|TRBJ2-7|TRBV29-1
CSVKTSGSSYEQYF
TGCAGCGTAAAGACTAGCGGGAGCTCCTACGAGCAGTACTTC
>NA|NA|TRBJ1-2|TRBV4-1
CASSPGFMFRGYGYTF
TGCGCCAGCAGCCCAGGTTTTATGTTTAGGGGGTATGGCTACACCTTC
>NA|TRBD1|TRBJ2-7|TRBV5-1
CASSLLTGYEQYF
TGCGCCAGCAGCTTGCTGACAGGGTACGAGCAGTACTTC
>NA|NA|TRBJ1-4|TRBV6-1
CASSVGGGEEKLFF
TGTGCCAGCAGTGTTGGGGGGGGAGAGGAAAAACTGTTTTTT
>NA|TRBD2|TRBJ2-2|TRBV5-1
CASSPMTGREYGELFF
TGCGCCAGCAGCCCCATGACCGGGCGGGAGTACGGGGAGCTGTTTTTT
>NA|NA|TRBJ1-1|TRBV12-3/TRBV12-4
CATIPDWTEAFF
TGTGCCACCATTCCCGACTGGACTGAAGCTTTCTTT
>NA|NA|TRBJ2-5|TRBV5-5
CASSQRDTATGETQYF
TGTGCCAGCAGCCAAAGGGACACTGCCACGGGGGAGACCCAGTACTTC
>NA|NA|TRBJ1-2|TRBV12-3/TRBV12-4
CASSTDSVGYTF
TGTGCCAGCAGTACAGACAGTGTTGGCTACACCTTC
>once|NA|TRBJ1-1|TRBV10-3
CATRAPGGAVNTEAFF
TGTGCCACCCGTGCTCCTGGAGGTGCAGTGAACACTGAAGCTTTCTTT
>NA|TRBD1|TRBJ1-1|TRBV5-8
CASEGRDSNRAFF
TGTGCCAGCGAGGGTAGGGACAGCAATAGGGCTTTCTTT
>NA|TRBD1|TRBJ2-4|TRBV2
CASSMDRASDIQYF
TGTGCCAGCAGTATGGACAGGGCCTCAGACATTCAGTACTTC
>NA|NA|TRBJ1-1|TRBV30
CAWSIGVNTEAFF
TGTGCCTGGAGTATCGGGGTGAACACTGAAGCTTTCTTT